Listed here are 25 T cell receptor beta chains from one sample, sequenced in a study of CD8 T cells in Susac syndrome. The RNA input was about 0.5 to 1 ug, and it was reverse transcribed with random hexamers. MiXCR was run by TCRdb on the immunoSEQ multiplex PCR reads, yielding one entry per CDR3 protein. The sample includes some 160,000 distinct CDR3 sequences, 90% to 95% of them seen just once. The sequenced material came from CD4+ T cells from PBMCs. The receptors come from a human donor with Susac syndrome.

V is TRBV30 and J is TRBJ2-7, with 7 bases matching TRBD1. Germline loops: CDR1 GTSNPN, CDR2 SVGIG (reference sequence). The trim removed 6 bases at V and 2 bases at J, leaving 10 bases unmatched. CDR3 size: 14 residues. CDR3 bases: TGTGCCTGCCAGGAACAGGGGTTTGCCTACGAGCAGTACTTC. As protein: CACQEQGFAYEQYF.

The V and J genes are TRBV2 and TRBJ1-5; D is undetermined. The germline V and J ends were trimmed by 1 base and 1 base, with 8 bases remaining between them. There are 15 residues in the CDR3. Germline V gene lookup returns CDR1 SNHLY and CDR2 FYNNEI. In DNA form, the CDR3 reads TGTGCCAGCAGTGAAGGGGGATCGAGCAATCAGCCCCAGCATTTT. Translated, it gives CASSEGGSSNQPQHF.

A few counts support this clonotype. The chain combines TRBV5-4 with TRBJ2-5, with D perhaps matching TRBD2 (7 bases). V shed 1 base and J shed 4 bases, with 14 bases lying between them. Germline V gene data show CDR1 as SGHNT and CDR2 as YYREEE (reference sequence). This CDR3 region has 15 residues. This CDR3 reads CASSLRTGGPETQYF. CDR3 DNA sequence: TGTGCCAGCAGCTTGAGGACGGGGGGCCCAGAGACCCAGTACTTC.

The chain is built from TRBV7-9 and TRBJ2-1, with a weak D call TRBD2 (7 bases). CDR1 and CDR2 (germline): SEHNR, FQNEAQ (reference sequence). V lost 5 bases to trimming and J lost 0 bases, with 14 bases between them. The CDR3 totals 16 residues. The CDR3 loop is CASSIEGGPSYNEQFF. The CDR3 DNA reads TGTGCCAGCAGCATAGAGGGGGGGCCCTCCTACAATGAGCAGTTCTTC.

The chain combines TRBV25-1 with TRBJ2-5; 7 bases match TRBD2. Per germline, CDR1 MGHDK and CDR2 SYGVNS. The ends lost 2 bases at V and 2 bases at J; junction bases unmatched: 5. The CDR3 has 15 amino acids. The CDR3, as DNA: TGTGCCAGCAGTGAAACTAGCGTGGGGCAAGAGACCCAGTACTTC. Translated: CASSETSVGQETQYF. The full variable domain, in which reference TRBV25-1 and TRBJ2-5 provide the parts outside the CDR3, is EADIYQTPRYLVIGTGKKITLECSQTMGHDKMYWYQQDPGMELHLIHYSYGVNSTEKGDLSSESTVSRIRTEHFPLTLESARPSHTSQYLCASSETSVGQETQYFGPGTRLLVL.

The rearrangement uses TRBV30 and TRBJ1-2; TRBD1 might be the D (5 bases). The CDR3 contains 16 residues. Trimming cost V 0 bases and J 8 bases, with 22 bases left between them. Germline CDR1 reads GTSNPN; CDR2 reads SVGIG (reference sequence). The CDR3 nucleotides are TGTGCCTGGAGTGTGAATATCAGGGTCAGCAGTAAGGGCTACACCTTC. Protein sequence: CAWSVNIRVSSKGYTF.

The rearrangement links TRBV29-1 to TRBJ2-2; 11 bases are a match to TRBD1. Germline assignment: CDR1 SQVTM and CDR2 ANQGSEA. J lost 6 bases, V lost 7 bases, and 10 bases had no gene match. This CDR3 comprises 15 residues. The CDR3 here is CSAAAGTGGPGELFF. Here the CDR3 DNA reads TGCAGCGCAGCCGCCGGGACAGGGGGTCCCGGGGAGCTGTTTTTT.

CDR3 loop: CASSVESVYTYNEQFF. The CDR3 coding sequence is TGTGCCAGCAGCGTAGAGTCTGTTTACACATACAATGAGCAGTTCTTC. The rearrangement joins TRBV9 to TRBJ2-1, with no clear D. The CDR3 totals 16 residues. Germline CDR1 and CDR2: SGDLS and YYNGEE. V gave up 0 bases and J gave up 4 bases, with 14 bases separating them.

J is TRBJ2-7 and V is TRBV11-2, with 11 positions matching TRBD2. The germline V gene has CDR1 SGHAT and CDR2 FQNNGV. The CDR3 spans 18 residues. V gave up 4 bases and J gave up 3 bases; unmatched junction bases: 14. For the CDR3, the DNA is TGTGCCAGCAGCTCCATCGGGAGACTAGCGGGGACCCGCTACGAGCAGTACTTC. It specifies CASSSIGRLAGTRYEQYF.

The rearrangement joins TRBV3-1 to TRBJ2-1, with D perhaps given as TRBD1 or TRBD2 (6 bases each). This CDR3 region has 13 residues. Per germline, CDR1 LGHDT and CDR2 YNNKEL (reference sequence). Deletions cut 2 bases from V and 10 bases from J, with 12 bases between. The CDR3 nucleotides read TGTGCCAGCAGCCAACTCAAAGGGGGGGAGCAGTTCTTC. Translated: CASSQLKGGEQFF.

The genes are TRBV19 and TRBJ2-3; D is possibly TRBD1 (6 bases). Germline CDR1 is LNHDA and CDR2 is SQIVND (reference sequence). The V gene lost 0 bases and the J gene lost 10 bases, with 11 bases spanning the gap. The CDR3 runs 13 residues. The CDR3 DNA reads TGTGCCAGTAGTATAGATAACGGGACACCGCAGTATTTT. It translates to CASSIDNGTPQYF.

This chain connects TRBV14 to TRBJ2-1, with D unresolved. Trimming pared 4 bases from V and 4 bases from J, leaving 8 bases between. Germline V lookup: CDR1 SGHDN, CDR2 FVKESK. CDR3 length: 13 residues. As DNA, the CDR3 is TGTGCCAGCAGCCGCGCCGGGTACAATGAGCAGTTCTTC. The encoded protein is CASSRAGYNEQFF.

The chain links TRBV20-1 to TRBJ2-5; perhaps TRBD1 as D (6 bases). Trimming cost V 6 bases and J 8 bases, with 28 bases left between them. The germline V gene encodes CDR1 DFQATT and CDR2 SNEGSKA (reference sequence). The length of the CDR3 is 16 residues. CDR3 DNA: TGCAGTGCCCTCCGGGGTCGGACAGAAGGCAAGAGAACCCAGTACTTC. Its translation: CSALRGRTEGKRTQYF.

This chain's CDR3 is CATRTRGSGDEKLFF. In nucleotides, the CDR3 is TGTGCCACCAGGACCCGAGGGAGTGGGGATGAAAAACTGTTTTTT. This chain uses TRBV24-1 with TRBJ1-4; no clear D gene. The CDR3 is 15 amino acids. Germline V gives CDR1 KGHDR, CDR2 SFDVKD. V was trimmed by 7 bases and J by 6 bases, leaving 17 bases between them.

The chain is built from TRBV30 and TRBJ1-5; D not resolved. Trimming cost V 4 bases and J 2 bases, with 12 bases left between them. Germline V gives CDR1 GTSNPN, CDR2 SVGIG (reference sequence). The CDR3 runs 14 residues. The CDR3 coding sequence is TGTGCCTGGAACCAGGTCTTGGGCAATCAGCCCCAGCATTTT. Translation: CAWNQVLGNQPQHF.

J is TRBJ1-2 and V is TRBV6-2 or TRBV6-3; D is unresolved. CDR3 length: 14 amino acids. Trimming took 7 bases from V and 8 from J, leaving 20 bases between them. Per the germline V gene, CDR1 is MNHEY and CDR2 is SVGEGT. The chain's CDR3 is CASIARAAREGYTF. The CDR3 coding sequence is TGTGCCAGCATCGCAAGGGCAGCCCGGGAGGGCTACACCTTC.

The chain recombines TRBV25-1 with TRBJ1-1; D gene unclear. The germline V and J ends were trimmed by 3 bases and 3 bases, with 14 bases remaining between them. Germline CDR1 and CDR2: MGHDK and SYGVNS. The CDR3 totals 15 residues. The CDR3 is CASSETSTADTEAFF. DNA of the CDR3: TGTGCCAGCAGTGAGACATCGACGGCAGACACTGAAGCTTTCTTT.

The sample holds one count of this clonotype. The chain recombines TRBV20-1 with TRBJ2-3; no clear D gene. The length of the CDR3 is 16 residues. Germline CDR1 DFQATT, CDR2 SNEGSKA (reference sequence). V was shortened by 1 base and J by 3 bases, with 17 bases between the two germline ends. CDR3 coding DNA: TGCAGTGCTAGAGTTGAATGGGCGGTGGGGACAGATACGCAGTATTTT. Encoded protein: CSARVEWAVGTDTQYF.

This sequence joins TRBV10-3 and TRBJ2-1, with 10 bases matching TRBD1. The CDR3 has 22 residues. The J segment lost 8 bases and the V segment lost 4 bases, leaving 29 bases of the junction unmatched. Germline loops: CDR1 ENHRY, CDR2 SYGVKD. CDR3 nucleotide sequence: TGTGCCATCAGTGTTCCCACGACGACAGGGGGCTCTCTTGGAGGTATAGGCGATGAGCAGTTCTTC. This translates into CAISVPTTTGGSLGGIGDEQFF.

The rearrangement joins TRBV5-6 to TRBJ2-3, with D uncertain. Trimming left V 0 bases short and J 4 bases short, with 9 bases between. In germline, CDR1 is SGHDT, CDR2 YYEEEE. The CDR3 runs to 14 residues. CDR3 residues: CASSLARGADTQYF. DNA for the CDR3: TGTGCCAGCAGCTTGGCCCGAGGCGCAGATACGCAGTATTTT.

The genes are TRBV6-1 and TRBJ1-5; 7 positions agree with TRBD1. The germline V gene has CDR1 MNHNS and CDR2 SASEGT. CDR3 length: 15 amino acids. V was pared by 3 bases and J by 5 bases, with 7 bases of the junction left unmatched. CDR3 in amino acids: CASSEPQGVDQPQHF. CDR3 nucleotide sequence: TGTGCCAGCAGTGAGCCCCAGGGGGTGGATCAGCCCCAGCATTTT.

This clonotype was counted only a few times. The CDR3 DNA reads as TGCGCCAGCAGCACCGACAGGGGGCTTGGCTACACCTTC. It specifies CASSTDRGLGYTF. The chain carries TRBV5-1 and TRBJ1-2; 10 positions agree with TRBD1. Germline loops: CDR1 SGHRS, CDR2 YFSETQ. This CDR3 is 13 amino acids long. The ends lost 4 bases at V and 7 bases at J; junction bases unmatched: 4.

CDR3 in amino acids: CASSRDDYEQYF. CDR3 nucleotides: TGTGCCAGCAGTAGGGACGACTACGAGCAGTACTTC. The chain has TRBV12-3 or TRBV12-4 and TRBJ2-7; either TRBD1 or TRBD2 may fit D (5 bases each). V was shortened by 5 bases and J by 3 bases, with 8 bases between the two germline ends. The CDR3 is 12 residues long.

This sequence joins TRBV5-6 and TRBJ1-2; 7 bases match TRBD1. The length of the CDR3 is 16 residues. From germline, CDR1 is SGHDT and CDR2 YYEEEE. After removal of 4 bases from V and 2 bases from J, the junction contained 11 bases not matched to a gene. CDR3 sequence reads: CASSPMRQGGNYGYTF. As DNA, the CDR3 is TGTGCCAGCAGCCCCATGCGACAGGGAGGAAACTATGGCTACACCTTC.

This chain joins TRBV25-1 and TRBJ2-2, with D perhaps given as TRBD1 or TRBD2 (5 bases each). Between the trimmed V and J ends, which lost 4 bases and 3 bases, there was a span of 9 bases. This CDR3 spans 14 amino acids. The germline V gene has CDR1 MGHDK and CDR2 SYGVNS. The CDR3 loop reads CASSARGDTGELFF. In DNA, the CDR3 is TGTGCCAGCAGTGCTAGAGGGGACACCGGGGAGCTGTTTTTT.